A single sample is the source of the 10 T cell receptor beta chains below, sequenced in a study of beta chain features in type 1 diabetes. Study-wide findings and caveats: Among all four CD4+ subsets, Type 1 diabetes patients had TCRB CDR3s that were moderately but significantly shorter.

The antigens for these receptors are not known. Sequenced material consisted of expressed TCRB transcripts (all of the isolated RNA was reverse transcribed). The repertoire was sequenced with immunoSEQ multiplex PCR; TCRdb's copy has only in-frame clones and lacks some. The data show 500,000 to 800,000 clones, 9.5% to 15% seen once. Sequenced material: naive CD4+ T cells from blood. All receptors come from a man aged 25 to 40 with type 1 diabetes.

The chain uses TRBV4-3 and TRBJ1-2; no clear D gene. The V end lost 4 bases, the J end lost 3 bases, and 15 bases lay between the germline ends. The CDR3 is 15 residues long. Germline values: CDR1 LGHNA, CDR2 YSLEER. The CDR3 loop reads CASSPLFIEDYGYTF. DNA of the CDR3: TGCGCCAGCAGCCCCCTTTTTATCGAAGACTATGGCTACACCTTC.

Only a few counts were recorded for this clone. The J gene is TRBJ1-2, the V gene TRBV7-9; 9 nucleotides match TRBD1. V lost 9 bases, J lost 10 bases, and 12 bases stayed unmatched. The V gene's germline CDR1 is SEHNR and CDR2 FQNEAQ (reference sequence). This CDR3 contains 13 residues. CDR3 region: CASGPGQGAIYTF. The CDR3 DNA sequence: TGTGCCAGTGGACCGGGACAGGGAGCTATCTACACCTTC. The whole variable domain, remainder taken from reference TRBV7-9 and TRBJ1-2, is DTGVSQNPRHKITKRGQNVTFRCDPISEHNRLYWYRQTLGQGPEFLTYFQNEAQLEKSRLLSDRFSAERPKGSFSTLEIQRTEQGDSAMYLCASGPGQGAIYTFGSGTRLTVV.

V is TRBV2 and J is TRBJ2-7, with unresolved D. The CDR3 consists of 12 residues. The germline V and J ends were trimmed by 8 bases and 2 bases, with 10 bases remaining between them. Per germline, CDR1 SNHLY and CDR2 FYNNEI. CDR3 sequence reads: CASGTAAYEQYF. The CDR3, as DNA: TGTGCCAGCGGAACTGCCGCCTACGAGCAGTACTTC. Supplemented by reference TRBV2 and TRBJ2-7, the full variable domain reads EPEVTQTPSHQVTQMGQEVILRCVPISNHLYFYWYRQILGQKVEFLVSFYNNEISEKSEIFDDQFSVERPDGSNFTLKIRSTKLEDSAMYFCASGTAAYEQYFGPGTRLTVT.

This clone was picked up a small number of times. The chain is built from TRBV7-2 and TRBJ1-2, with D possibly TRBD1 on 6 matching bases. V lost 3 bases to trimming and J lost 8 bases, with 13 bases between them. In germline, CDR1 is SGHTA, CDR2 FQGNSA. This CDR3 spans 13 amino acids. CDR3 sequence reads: CASSFLGAGGYTF. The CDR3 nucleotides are TGTGCCAGCAGCTTTTTGGGGGCGGGAGGCTACACCTTC.

CDR3 coding DNA: TGTGCCAGCAGGACCGGGGGGGCGGGCTCCTACGAGCAGTACTTC. Amino acids: CASRTGGAGSYEQYF. This chain connects TRBV28 to TRBJ2-7, with TRBD2 matching over 8 bases. The CDR3 sequence is 15 residues long. Losses at the gene ends were 6 bases for V and 0 bases for J; bases not matched to a gene: 7. Germline CDR1 MDHEN, CDR2 SYDVKM. Filled out from reference TRBV28 and TRBJ2-7, the complete variable domain reads DVKVTQSSRYLVKRTGEKVFLECVQDMDHENMFWYRQDPGLGLRLIYFSYDVKMKEKGDIPEGYSVSREKKERFSLILESASTNQTSMYLCASRTGGAGSYEQYFGPGTRLTVT.

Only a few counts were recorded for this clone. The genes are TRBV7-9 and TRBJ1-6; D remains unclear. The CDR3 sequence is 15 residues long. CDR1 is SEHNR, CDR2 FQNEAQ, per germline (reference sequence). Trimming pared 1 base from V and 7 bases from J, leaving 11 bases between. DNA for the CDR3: TGTGCCAGCAGCTTAGGCCAGATGGAGAATTCACCCCTCCACTTT. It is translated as CASSLGQMENSPLHF.

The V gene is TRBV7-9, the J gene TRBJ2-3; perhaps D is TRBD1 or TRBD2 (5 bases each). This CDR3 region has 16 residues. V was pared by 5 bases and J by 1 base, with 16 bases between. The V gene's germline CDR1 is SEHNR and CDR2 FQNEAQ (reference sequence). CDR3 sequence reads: CASSPLTGGRTDTQYF. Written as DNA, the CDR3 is TGTGCCAGCAGCCCATTAACAGGAGGCCGCACAGATACGCAGTATTTT. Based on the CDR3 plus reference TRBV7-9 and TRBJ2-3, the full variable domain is DTGVSQNPRHKITKRGQNVTFRCDPISEHNRLYWYRQTLGQGPEFLTYFQNEAQLEKSRLLSDRFSAERPKGSFSTLEIQRTEQGDSAMYLCASSPLTGGRTDTQYFGPGTRLTVL.

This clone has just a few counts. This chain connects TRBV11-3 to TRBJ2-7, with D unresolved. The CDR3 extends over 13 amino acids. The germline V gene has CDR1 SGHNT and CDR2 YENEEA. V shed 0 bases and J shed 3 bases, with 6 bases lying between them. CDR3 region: CASSLETGYEQYF. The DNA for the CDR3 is TGTGCCAGCAGCTTAGAGACCGGCTACGAGCAGTACTTC.

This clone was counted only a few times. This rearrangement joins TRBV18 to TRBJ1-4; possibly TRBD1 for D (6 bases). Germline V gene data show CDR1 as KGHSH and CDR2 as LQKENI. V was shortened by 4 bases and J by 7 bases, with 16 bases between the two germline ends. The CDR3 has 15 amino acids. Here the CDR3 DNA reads TGTGCCAGCTCACTCACGCGGACAGCTGGTGAAAAACTGTTTTTT. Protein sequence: CASSLTRTAGEKLFF.

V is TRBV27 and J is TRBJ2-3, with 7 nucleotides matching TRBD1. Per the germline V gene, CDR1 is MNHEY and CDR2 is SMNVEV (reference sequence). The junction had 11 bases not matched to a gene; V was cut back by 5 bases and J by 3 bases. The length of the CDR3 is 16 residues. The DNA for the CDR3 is TGTGCCAGCAGTCTAGAATTGAGGGGGCAAACAGATACGCAGTATTTT. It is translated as CASSLELRGQTDTQYF.